Shown below are 3 T cell receptor beta chains from a single sample sequenced in a study of regulatory T cells in long-lasting Graves disease. This sample's time point: newly diagnosed GD, antithyroid drugs for less than 3 months. Scientists built the TCR library using RNA that was extracted from PBMCs. With iRepertoire HTBI primers and Arm-PCR of CDR3 regions, TCR beta libraries were built. TCRdb recomputed calls from the multiplex PCR reads with MiXCR, one row per CDR3 protein. The sample lists about 530,000 distinct CDR3 sequences; 15% to 20% were seen once. The data were also submitted as part of a second study, on T cells in Graves' hyperthyroidism and ophthalmopathy.

The specimen was peripheral blood mononuclear cells (PBMCs), collected at new diagnosis, from a patient treated with antithyroid drugs. The receptors come from a woman aged 35-65 years with Graves disease.

J is TRBJ1-5 and V is TRBV4-1, with TRBD1 as a possible D gene (6 bases). There are 14 residues in the CDR3. The germline V gene encodes CDR1 MGHRA and CDR2 YSYEKL. V dropped 0 bases and J dropped 5 bases, with 8 bases sitting between them. This chain's CDR3 is CASSQEAGDQPQHF. The CDR3 nucleotides are TGCGCCAGCAGCCAAGAAGCAGGGGATCAGCCCCAGCATTTT.

This clonotype has only a few counts. The gene calls are TRBV29-1 and TRBJ2-2; D gene ambiguous. The CDR3 is 12 amino acids. From germline, CDR1 is SQVTM and CDR2 ANQGSEA. The V end was cut by 3 bases, the J end by 7 bases, with 9 bases between. CDR3 DNA sequence: TGCAGCGTTGAGAGAAAGCACGGGGAGCTGTTTTTT. It encodes CSVERKHGELFF.

This clonotype was observed a handful of times. The chain carries TRBV28 and TRBJ1-1; D remains ambiguous. Germline-derived CDR1 and CDR2 are MDHEN and SYDVKM. V dropped 5 bases and J dropped 9 bases, with 10 bases sitting between them. This CDR3 is built from 11 residues. CDR3 protein: CASSPGSQAFF. DNA for the CDR3: TGTGCCAGCAGTCCGGGATCCCAAGCTTTCTTT.